This T cell receptor (beta chain) was captured in a study of early T cells in non-severe SARS-CoV-2 infection. At the level of the study: Bulk RNA from unsorted whole blood was sequenced; chains were unpaired.

The CDR3 runs 15 residues. Germline V gene lookup returns CDR1 LGHDT and CDR2 YNNKEL (reference sequence). V was cut by 0 bases and J by 4 bases, with 10 bases left in between. Individual cDNA molecules received unique molecular identifiers. TCRdb passed the 5' RACE reads through MiXCR, listing each CDR3 protein once. The sample includes fewer than 100,000 distinct CDR3 sequences, around 14% of them seen just once. This receptor was identified in an adult who was a healthcare worker with PCR-confirmed SARS-CoV-2 infection or an uninfected control (not recorded which). The chain combines TRBV3-1 with TRBJ1-3; D remains ambiguous. Material: whole blood. CDR3 bases: TGTGCCAGCAGCCAAGATCTTGTACGGGGAAACACCATATATTTT. Translating it yields CASSQDLVRGNTIYF.